Described below is a single TCR beta chain sequence and its context. Its antigen remains undetermined. The record has no base qualities; no much larger clone is one base away. The data stem from a study of shared clonotypes between healthy human individuals (dated by TCRdb to the early 2020s). For context, the study as a whole: A few men and a couple of women, aged 18 to 49 years, made up the cohort. The study deeply sequenced blood TCR repertoires of about 5 healthy adults to estimate repertoire size and the extent of clonotype sharing between individuals. Leukapheresis yielded between about 0.94 and 8.9 billion PBMCs per donor. Libraries were prepared and TCR repertoires were sequenced by different laboratories using diverse techniques, in order to increase sequencing depth and limit assay-specific biases.

Results and caveats for the whole study, not just this receptor: Sampling was limited to blood, and TCR repertoires in tissue likely differ from TCR repertoires in blood. The small number of donors limited the genetic and exposure-history diversity represented. Based on pairwise subsampling, the degree of clonotype sharing among donors was expected to be affected by sequencing depth.

Using the deep immunoSEQ assay, multiplex PCR amplified TCR CDR3 regions from genomic DNA. For each cell subset, the extracted genomic DNA was distributed evenly across all wells of several immunoSEQ 96-well plates, and each plate served as one replicate. For unsorted PBMC, approximately 290 ng of genomic DNA, equivalent to around 30,000 T cell genomes, went into each replicate PCR. Ten immunoSEQ deep assay plates were used to sequence the unsorted PBMC genomic DNA. Purified libraries were quantified with a Qubit 3.0 fluorometer, sized on a Bioanalyzer 2100, and re-quantified with the KAPA Library Quantification kit. A separate single-read 150-cycle Illumina NextSeq 550 flow cell was used to sequence each immunoSEQ 96-well plate. The source study handled its data this way. The immunoSEQ output contained only junctional sequences without quality scores, so filtering could not match that applied to full-length reads. Sequences were annotated with PyIR, a Python wrapper for IgBLAST v1.9, and V/J genes and CDR3 were assigned using IMGT germline references. Reads were removed for weak V/J assignments (E-value above 1e-6), missing CDR3, stop codons, out-of-frame junctions, or ambiguous translated residues. V3J clonotypes were defined by identical inferred V gene, J gene, and CDR3 amino acid sequence. The percentage overlap between two repertoires was calculated by dividing the number of shared unique clonotypes by the size of the smaller repertoire. Repertoire richness was assessed with RTK rarefaction, the Chao1 estimator, and Recon v2.1 estimates of unobserved clonotypes. In TCRdb, the immuneACCESS table is reduced to in-frame sequences with V and J assigned. These tables do not hold every clone; where another copy was compared, an unresolved V gene accounts for under half, and the others remain unexplained. The V and J calls and clone size come from that table; D and trimming were worked out from the DNA. Within this sample are about 480,000 clones, with around 79% of them counted one time only. The ten top clones hold approximately 12% of the sample.

Trimmed from V: 4 bases; trimmed from J: 3 bases; junction bases lacking a gene match: 2. CDR1 and CDR2 (SEHNR, FQNEAQ) derive from the germline V gene (reference sequence). The CDR3 contains 16 residues, cysteine and phenylalanine counted. Just the 48-base CDR3 DNA is kept, in frame starting at base 1. Healthy HIV-negative adults with no recently reported acute infections or vaccinations were included as donors. Every donor was a Caucasian adult living in Nashville, Tennessee, USA. For unsorted samples, tens of millions of PBMCs were counted, and genomic DNA was extracted using the QIAamp DNA Blood Mini kit. Blood was obtained by leukapheresis, after which PBMCs were separated by Ficoll-Histopaque density gradient centrifugation and cryopreserved in liquid nitrogen vapor phase.

This receptor was taken from a woman aged 40-49 years in good health. Some clones in this sample may be carry-over from other donors' samples. The V and J segments used are TRBV7-9 and TRBJ2-5, and TRBD2 matches 16 of the central bases. Sequences were obtained from PBMCs. The nucleotides read TGTGCCAGCAGCTACGGGACTAGCGGGAGGGAAGAGACCCAGTACTTC. It translates as CASSYGTSGREETQYF.